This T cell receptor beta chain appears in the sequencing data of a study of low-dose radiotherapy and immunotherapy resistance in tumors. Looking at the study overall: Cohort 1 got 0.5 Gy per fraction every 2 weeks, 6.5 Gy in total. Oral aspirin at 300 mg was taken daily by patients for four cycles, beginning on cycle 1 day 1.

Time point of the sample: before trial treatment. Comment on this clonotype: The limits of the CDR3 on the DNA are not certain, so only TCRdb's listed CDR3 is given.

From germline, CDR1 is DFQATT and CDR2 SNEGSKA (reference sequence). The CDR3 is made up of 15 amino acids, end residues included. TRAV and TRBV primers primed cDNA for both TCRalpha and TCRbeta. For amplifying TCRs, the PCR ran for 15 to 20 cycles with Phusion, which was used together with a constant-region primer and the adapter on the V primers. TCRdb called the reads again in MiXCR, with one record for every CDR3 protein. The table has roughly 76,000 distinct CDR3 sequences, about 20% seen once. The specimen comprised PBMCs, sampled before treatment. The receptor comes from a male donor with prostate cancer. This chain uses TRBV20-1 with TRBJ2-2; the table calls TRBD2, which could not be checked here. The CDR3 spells CSASPSLNTGELFFF.